This T cell receptor (beta chain) was documented in a study of blood T cell repertoires in COVID-19. The wider study: Acute-phase and convalescent COVID-19 samples originated in the United States, Italy and Spain. From T cells, B-cell-depleted T cells, or PBMCs came the material, which was cDNA or gDNA.

The CDR3 extends over 13 amino acids. Trimming at V came to 5 bases and at J to 10 bases, leaving 9 bases not matched to a gene. Germline CDR1 is SQVTM and CDR2 is ANQGSEA. In the source study's methods: The authors estimated nucleated cell counts from reference gene primer amplification. Clones were read by immunoSEQ multiplex PCR, and TCRdb kept only the in-frame ones, dropping some. The DNA was the basis for D and trimming; V, J and clone size are from that table. The table has approximately 80,000 clones, 60% to 85% seen once. The sample consisted of peripheral blood. This sequence originates from a human donor in a cohort sampled during active COVID-19. The chain couples TRBV29-1 to TRBJ1-2; 11 bases are shared with TRBD1. CDR3 sequence reads: CSVPGTGGSLYTF. In DNA, the CDR3 is TGCAGCGTTCCAGGGACAGGGGGTTCGCTCTACACCTTC. The full variable domain, its missing parts supplied by reference TRBV29-1 and TRBJ1-2, is SAVISQKPSRDICQRGTSLTIQCQVDSQVTMMFWYRQQPGQSLTLIATANQGSEATYESGFVIDKFPISRPNLTFSTLTVSNMSPEDSSIYLCSVPGTGGSLYTFGSGTRLTVV.